This TCR beta chain was captured in a study of T cell changes during pregnancy in multiple sclerosis. Clones were sequenced by immunoSEQ multiplex PCR, and TCRdb holds only the in-frame ones, with some missing. The sample lists tens of thousands of clones; just over 85% were seen once. Trimming at V came to 4 bases and at J to 6 bases, leaving 5 bases not matched to a gene. Germline V gene data show CDR1 as MGHDK and CDR2 as SYGVNS. CDR3 length: 15 residues. This chain links TRBV25-1 with TRBJ2-2; 10 nucleotides line up with TRBD1. The clonotype was recovered from a female donor in good health, enrolled as a control in a pregnancy study. The material was CD4+ T cells from peripheral blood mononuclear cells, obtained in the first trimester of pregnancy. CDR3 in amino acids: CASSAGTGVPGELFF. The CDR3 nucleotides read TGTGCCAGCAGTGCCGGGACAGGGGTACCCGGGGAGCTGTTTTTT.